The sequence of this TCR beta chain was determined in a study of cytomegalovirus exposure and HLA in healthy donors. Using immunoSEQ multiplex PCR, the repertoire was profiled, and TCRdb retains in-frame clones only, with some absent. The sample has around 250,000 clones; nearly 90% are singletons. The CDR3 is 16 amino acids. The germline V gene has CDR1 SGHVS and CDR2 FQNEAQ. With 6 bases clipped from V and 2 bases from J, the junction kept 12 bases outside the gene matches. About this clone: Its antigen is undetermined.

Whole-study results and caveats: Most TCR sequences were uncommon, yet certain public TCRs appeared in many donors.

Material: PBMCs. This chain links TRBV7-8 with TRBJ2-7; 8 bases align to TRBD1. The sequence was collected from a woman aged 18-29 years in good health and CMV-seronegative. Here the CDR3 DNA reads TGTGCCAGCAGTTTCACCCTGACAGGGGATACCTACGAGCAGTACGTC. Amino acids: CASSFTLTGDTYEQYV.